Below are 9 T cell receptor beta chains sequenced from a single sample in a study of preoperative IRX-2 immunotherapy in early breast cancer (dated by TCRdb to the late 2010s). Libraries were built with the immunoSEQ multiplex PCR assay. The table was pulled from immuneACCESS by TCRdb, which kept in-frame rearrangements only. Such tables lose some clones; where checked, under half of the loss comes from unresolved V genes, and the rest has no known cause. In this sample the table shows approximately 30,000 clones, nearly 90% of which occur a single time. About 1.6% of the sample goes to the ten largest clones. The treatment or condition label corresponds to: preoperative locoregional IRX-2 cytokine immunotherapy. This specimen consisted of tumor tissue, obtained after IRX-2 immunotherapy. All receptors derive from a human donor with breast cancer.

The rearrangement uses TRBV6-8 and TRBJ1-1, with unresolved D. Between the trimmed V and J ends, which lost 0 bases and 1 base, there was a span of 6 bases. The CDR3 totals 14 residues. CDR1 is MNHGY and CDR2 is SAAAGT in the germline V gene. The chain's CDR3 is CASSYSQANTEAFF. Here the CDR3 DNA reads TGTGCCAGCAGTTACTCCCAGGCGAACACTGAAGCTTTCTTT.

The rearrangement uses TRBV1 and TRBJ2-3; the DNA was not used to check the table's D call, TRBD1. TRBV1 constitutes a pseudogene. The CDR3 totals 13 residues. This chain's CDR3 is CASSQDQVDTQYF. CDR3 nucleotide sequence: TGCGCCAGCAGCCAAGATCAGGTAGATACGCAGTATTTT.

The chain couples TRBV19 to TRBJ1-1; D is uncertain. With 1 base removed from V and 5 bases from J, the gap between germline ends came to 11 bases. This CDR3 spans 14 amino acids. Per the germline V gene, CDR1 is LNHDA and CDR2 is SQIVND (reference sequence). The CDR3 coding sequence is TGTGCCAGTAGTATAGCGGGCAGCAATACTGAAGCTTTCTTT. It encodes CASSIAGSNTEAFF. Full variable domain (remainder filled in from reference TRBV19 and TRBJ1-1): DGGITQSPKYLFRKEGQNVTLSCEQNLNHDAMYWYRQDPGQGLRLIYYSQIVNDFQKGDIAEGYSVSREKKESFPLTVTSAQKNPTAFYLCASSIAGSNTEAFFGQGTRLTVV.

This clone was counted a few times. The V gene is TRBV6-8, the J gene TRBJ1-3, with D perhaps matching TRBD1 (5 bases). CDR3 length equals 16 residues. CDR1 and CDR2 from the germline V gene are MNHGY and SAAAGT. V shed 0 bases and J shed 4 bases, with 13 bases lying between them. The CDR3 spells CASSYSLGVGGNTIYF. The CDR3 nucleotides read TGTGCCAGCAGTTACTCGTTAGGGGTCGGAGGAAACACCATATATTTT.

The V call is TRBV6-8, the J call TRBJ1-5; D is uncertain. Germline lookup yields CDR1 MNHGY and CDR2 SAAAGT. The CDR3 covers 16 residues. With 8 bases removed from V and 2 bases from J, the gap between germline ends came to 19 bases. The CDR3 DNA reads TGTGCCAGCCGGTTAAGTACTAGGGTGGGCAATCAGCCCCAGCATTTT. Translating gives CASRLSTRVGNQPQHF.

V usage is TRBV30 and J usage is TRBJ2-5; D gene uncertain. CDR1 GTSNPN and CDR2 SVGIG come from the germline V gene (reference sequence). Between the trimmed V and J ends, which lost 2 bases and 2 bases, there was a span of 9 bases. This CDR3 has 13 amino acids. CDR3 in DNA: TGTGCCTGGAGTACACAGATACAAGAGACCCAGTACTTC. It specifies CAWSTQIQETQYF. Complete variable domain (other parts from reference TRBV30 and TRBJ2-5): SQTIHQWPATLVQPVGSPLSLECTVEGTSNPNLYWYRQAAGRGLQLLFYSVGIGQISSEVPQNLSASRPQDRQFILSSKKLLLSDSGFYLCAWSTQIQETQYFGPGTRLLVL.

This chain uses TRBV19 with TRBJ2-2, with D unclear. V was shortened by 9 bases and J by 3 bases, with 11 bases between the two germline ends. Germline V gives CDR1 LNHDA, CDR2 SQIVND (reference sequence). This CDR3 has 13 amino acids. The CDR3 coding sequence is TGTGCCAGCCTAGGTAGGGACACCGGGGAGCTGTTTTTT. This encodes CASLGRDTGELFF.

The V call is TRBV6-8, the J call TRBJ2-7; 9 bases agree with TRBD1. The V segment lost 10 bases and the J segment 4 bases; nucleotides outside the gene matches: 17. Germline CDR1 and CDR2: MNHGY and SAAAGT. CDR3 length: 16 residues. The CDR3: CAISPISGQGGYEQYF. The CDR3 bases are TGTGCCATCAGCCCCATCTCGGGACAGGGTGGATACGAGCAGTACTTC.

The chain links TRBV6-8 to TRBJ1-2; D uncertain. The V end was cut by 6 bases, the J end by 3 bases, with 17 bases between. This CDR3 is 15 amino acids long. CDR1 and CDR2 from the germline V gene are MNHGY and SAAAGT. In DNA, the CDR3 is TGTGCCAGCAGCCCGGACCGTACCAGCTACTATGGCTACACCTTC. This sequence encodes CASSPDRTSYYGYTF.